The 3 T cell receptor beta chains below come from one sample, sequenced in a study of blood T cell repertoires in COVID-19. This table comes from immunoSEQ multiplex PCR, and its TCRdb copy is limited to in-frame clones, with some not included. The sample carries more than 100,000 clones, roughly 90% recorded once. What was sequenced was peripheral blood. These receptors originate from a woman aged 60 to 75 with acute or convalescent COVID-19.

The V gene is TRBV5-1, the J gene TRBJ2-1, with TRBD2 matching 13 bases. Per the germline V gene, CDR1 is SGHRS and CDR2 is YFSETQ. V lost 4 bases to trimming and J lost 8 bases; unmatched junction nucleotides: 6. The CDR3 covers 15 residues. CDR3 region: CASSPTSGRAYEQFF. The CDR3 DNA reads TGCGCCAGCAGCCCTACTAGCGGGAGGGCCTATGAGCAGTTCTTC.

This clone has a handful of counts. The J gene is TRBJ2-1, the V gene TRBV29-1; D perhaps matches TRBD1 (6 bases). The CDR3 contains 13 residues. V shed 5 bases and J shed 6 bases, with 14 bases lying between them. CDR1 is SQVTM, CDR2 ANQGSEA, per germline. CDR3 amino acids: CSVFTGSGNEQFF. CDR3 nucleotide sequence: TGCAGCGTTTTTACAGGGTCGGGCAATGAGCAGTTCTTC.

This clone turned up a few times. The rearrangement uses TRBV24-1 and TRBJ2-1; 10 positions agree with TRBD2. Germline V lookup: CDR1 KGHDR, CDR2 SFDVKD. CDR3 size: 13 residues. Unmatched junction bases numbered 5, after V lost 10 bases and J lost 6 bases. CDR3: CATGLAESNEQFF. In nucleotides, the CDR3 is TGTGCCACTGGACTAGCGGAGTCCAATGAGCAGTTCTTC.